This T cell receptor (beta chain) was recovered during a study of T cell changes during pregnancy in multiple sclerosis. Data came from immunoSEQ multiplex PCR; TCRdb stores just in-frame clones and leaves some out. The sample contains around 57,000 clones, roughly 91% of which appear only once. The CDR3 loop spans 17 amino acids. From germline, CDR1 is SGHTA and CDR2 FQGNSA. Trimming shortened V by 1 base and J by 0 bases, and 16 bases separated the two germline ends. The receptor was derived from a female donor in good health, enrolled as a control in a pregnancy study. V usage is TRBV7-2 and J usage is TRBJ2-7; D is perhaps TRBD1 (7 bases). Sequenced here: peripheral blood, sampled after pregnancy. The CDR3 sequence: CASSLVDPGGGSYEQYF. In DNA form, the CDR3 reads TGTGCCAGCAGCTTAGTAGACCCAGGGGGAGGCTCCTACGAGCAGTACTTC.